This T cell receptor beta chain stems from a study of cytomegalovirus exposure and HLA in healthy donors (dated by TCRdb to 2016 to 2017). At the level of the whole study: The 650 to 800 repertoires of the first cohort and the 120 validation repertoires were produced on the same platform, according to a later analysis. High-throughput TCR immunosequencing, statistical association of individual TCRs with disease status, and machine learning were combined to predict cytomegalovirus infection status. In addition to the first cohort of 666 subjects, a separate validation cohort of approximately 120 different subjects was used. The aim of the study was to test whether cataloging public T cell receptors could identify signatures of past pathogen exposure. Beyond this particular receptor, the publication reports: The classifier was reported to diagnose cytomegalovirus status with high specificity and sensitivity in both the original and validation cohorts. A later analysis had no HLA typing for the validation cohort, so co-occurrence there was scored across all 120 repertoires. A later analysis found that TCRs clustered in the first cohort also tended to co-occur in the roughly 120 validation repertoires, with 90% to 95% of cluster scores above 0. The study gave a list of under 200 TCR beta chains associated with cytomegalovirus. The authors suggested that the approach could potentially be extended to other disease states and immunological phenotypes. Across donors, most TCR sequences were observed very rarely, whereas some public TCRs were present in many individuals. In vitro tests confirmed that three of the cytomegalovirus-associated TCR beta chains recognize cytomegalovirus antigens.

The receptor library was made with the immunoSEQ multiplex PCR assay. The original pipeline was this. A statistical classification framework was built for diagnosing cytomegalovirus status from the catalog of TCR beta chain sequences. What TCRdb holds here is the immuneACCESS table cut down to in-frame rearrangements. Part of the clones is not present; checked against another copy, under half of the missing clones reflect an unresolved V gene, and the others are unexplained. The DNA gave D and trimming, while V, J and clone size come from that table. The sample table holds more than 200,000 clones, of which roughly 87% were seen once. The ten most abundant clones make up around 12% of the sample. As regards this clone: Its binding antigen is unknown. Per-base quality was not reported, and no clone a single base away is much larger than it.

Donors formed part of the validation cohort, which comprised about 120 subjects and was distinct from the first cohort of several hundred subjects. The CDR3 runs 14 amino acids, cysteine and phenylalanine included. Kept here is only the CDR3 DNA, which spans 42 bases and is read in frame from base 1. CDR1 and CDR2 were assigned from the germline V gene as MGHRA and YSYEKL. The V end gives up 2 bases and the J end 12 bases, leaving 8 bases in the junction not matched to a gene. The sequence derives from a man younger than 30 in good health and CMV-seropositive. Input material: PBMCs. This sequence uses TRBV4-1 and TRBJ2-4, and 9 junction bases match TRBD1. The DNA sequence reads TGCGCCAGCAGCCAATCAACAGGGGGCTGGGGTCAGTACTTC. It specifies CASSQSTGGWGQYF.